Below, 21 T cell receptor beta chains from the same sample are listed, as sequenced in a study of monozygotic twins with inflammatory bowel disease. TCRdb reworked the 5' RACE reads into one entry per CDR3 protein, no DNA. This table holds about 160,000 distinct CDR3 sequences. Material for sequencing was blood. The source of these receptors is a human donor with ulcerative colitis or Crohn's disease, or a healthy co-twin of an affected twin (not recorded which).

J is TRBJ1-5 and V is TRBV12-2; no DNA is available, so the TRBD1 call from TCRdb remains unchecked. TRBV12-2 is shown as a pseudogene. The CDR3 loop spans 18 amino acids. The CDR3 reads CASRFKSWGPGGNQPQHF.

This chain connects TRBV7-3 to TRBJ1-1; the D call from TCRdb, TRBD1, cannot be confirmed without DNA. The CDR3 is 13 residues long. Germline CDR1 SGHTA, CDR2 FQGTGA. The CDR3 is CASSRDGGAEAFF.

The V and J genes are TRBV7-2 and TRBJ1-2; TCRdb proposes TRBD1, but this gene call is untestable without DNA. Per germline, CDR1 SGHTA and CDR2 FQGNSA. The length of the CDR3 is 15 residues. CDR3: CASSLARGMGYGYTF.

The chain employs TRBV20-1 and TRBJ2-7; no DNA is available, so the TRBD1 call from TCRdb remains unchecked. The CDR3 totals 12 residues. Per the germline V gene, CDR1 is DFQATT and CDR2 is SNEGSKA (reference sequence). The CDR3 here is CSARQGLYEQYF.

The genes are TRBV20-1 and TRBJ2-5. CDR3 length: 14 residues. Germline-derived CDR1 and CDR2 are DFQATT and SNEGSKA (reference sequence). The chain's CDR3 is CSAREPEAWETQYF.

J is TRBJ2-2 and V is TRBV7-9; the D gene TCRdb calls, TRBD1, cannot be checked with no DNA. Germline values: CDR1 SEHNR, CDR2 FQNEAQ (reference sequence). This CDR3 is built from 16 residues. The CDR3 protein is CASSYRLGGDTGELFF.

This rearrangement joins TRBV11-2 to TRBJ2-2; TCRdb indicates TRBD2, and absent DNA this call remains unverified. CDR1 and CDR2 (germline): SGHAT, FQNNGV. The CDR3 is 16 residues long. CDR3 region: CASSPRSSENTGELFF.

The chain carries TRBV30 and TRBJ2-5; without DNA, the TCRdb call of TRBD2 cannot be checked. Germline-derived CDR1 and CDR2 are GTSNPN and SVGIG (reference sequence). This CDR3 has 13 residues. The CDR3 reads CASTLAAQETQYF.

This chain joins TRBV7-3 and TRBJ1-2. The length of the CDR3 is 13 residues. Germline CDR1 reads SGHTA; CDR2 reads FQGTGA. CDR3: CASSLGGLYGYTF.

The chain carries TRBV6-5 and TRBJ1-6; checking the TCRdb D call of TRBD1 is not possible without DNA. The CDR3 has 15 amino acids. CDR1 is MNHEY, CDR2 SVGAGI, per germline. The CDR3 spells CASSSTGPKNSPLHF.

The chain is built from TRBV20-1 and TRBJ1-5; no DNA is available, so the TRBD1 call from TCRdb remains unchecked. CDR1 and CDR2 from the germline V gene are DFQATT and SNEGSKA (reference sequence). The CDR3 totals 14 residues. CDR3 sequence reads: CSALYGDRVKPQHF.

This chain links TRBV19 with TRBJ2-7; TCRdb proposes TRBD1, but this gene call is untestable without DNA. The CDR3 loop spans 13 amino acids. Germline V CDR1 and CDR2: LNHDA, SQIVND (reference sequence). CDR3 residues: CASSSQGVSEQYF.

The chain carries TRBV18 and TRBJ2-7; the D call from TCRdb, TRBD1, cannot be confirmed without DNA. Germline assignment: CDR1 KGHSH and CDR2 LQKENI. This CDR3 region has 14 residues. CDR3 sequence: CASSPRQASYEQYF. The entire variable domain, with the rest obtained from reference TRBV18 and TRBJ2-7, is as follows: NAGVMQNPRHLVRRRGQEARLRCSPMKGHSHVYWYRQLPEEGLKFMVYLQKENIIDESGMPKERFSAEFPKEGPSILRIQQVVRGDSAAYFCASSPRQASYEQYFGPGTRLTVT.

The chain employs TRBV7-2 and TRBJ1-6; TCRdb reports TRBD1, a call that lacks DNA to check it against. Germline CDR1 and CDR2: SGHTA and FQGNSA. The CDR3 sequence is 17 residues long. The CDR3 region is CASSYTTTGTGRSPLHF. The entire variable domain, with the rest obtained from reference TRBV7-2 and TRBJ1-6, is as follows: GAGVSQSPSNKVTEKGKDVELRCDPISGHTALYWYRQSLGQGLEFLIYFQGNSAPDKSGLPSDRFSAERTGGSVSTLTIQRTQQEDSAVYLCASSYTTTGTGRSPLHFGNGTRLTVT.

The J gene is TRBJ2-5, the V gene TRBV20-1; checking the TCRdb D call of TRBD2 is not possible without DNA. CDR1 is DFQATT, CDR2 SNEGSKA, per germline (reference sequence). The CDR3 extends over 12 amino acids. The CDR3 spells CSALGLQETQYF.

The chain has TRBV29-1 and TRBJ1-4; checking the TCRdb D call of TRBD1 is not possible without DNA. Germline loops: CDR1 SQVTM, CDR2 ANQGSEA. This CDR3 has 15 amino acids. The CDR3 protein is CSVEESGTRGEKLFF.

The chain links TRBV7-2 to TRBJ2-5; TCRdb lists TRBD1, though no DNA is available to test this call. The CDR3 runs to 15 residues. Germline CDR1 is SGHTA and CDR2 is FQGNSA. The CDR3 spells CASSLAGTGEETQYF.

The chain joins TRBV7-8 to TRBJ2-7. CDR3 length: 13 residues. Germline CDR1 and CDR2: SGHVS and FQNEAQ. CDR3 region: CASSSLGSYEQYF.

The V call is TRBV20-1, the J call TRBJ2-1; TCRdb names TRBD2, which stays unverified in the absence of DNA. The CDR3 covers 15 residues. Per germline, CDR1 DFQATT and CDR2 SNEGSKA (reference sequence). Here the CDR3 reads CSANRLAGGGNEQFF.

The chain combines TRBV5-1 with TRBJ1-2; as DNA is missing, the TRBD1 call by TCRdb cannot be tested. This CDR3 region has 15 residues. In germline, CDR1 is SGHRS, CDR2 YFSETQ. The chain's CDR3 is CASSLTGQGNYGYTF.

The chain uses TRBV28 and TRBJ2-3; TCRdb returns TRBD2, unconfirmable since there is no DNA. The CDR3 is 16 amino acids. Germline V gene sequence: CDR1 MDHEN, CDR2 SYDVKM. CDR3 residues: CASSWGLAGGSDTQYF.